The 23 T cell receptor beta chains presented below share a single source sample, sequenced in a study of CD8 T cells in ankylosing spondylitis. No antigen has been assigned to these receptors. One entry per CDR3 protein, called by TCRdb with MiXCR from the 5' RACE reads. The table has 500,000 to 550,000 distinct CDR3 sequences, roughly 13% seen once. Study-wide results and caveats: Ankylosing spondylitis blood appeared to be characterized by a TCR beta motif of eight highly homologous variants.

Sequences were obtained from blood, either unsorted or a sorted T cell fraction (not recorded which). Every receptor here comes from a male donor with ankylosing spondylitis.

This clonotype was seen ten or more times. The rearrangement joins TRBV7-9 to TRBJ2-7, with 7 bases fitting TRBD1. The CDR3 spans 13 residues. V was clipped by 5 bases and J by 4 bases; unmatched bases: 5. CDR1 and CDR2 from the germline V gene are SEHNR and FQNEAQ (reference sequence). CDR3 residues: CASSPGQMYEQYF. The CDR3 nucleotides are TGTGCCAGCAGCCCGGGACAGATGTACGAGCAGTACTTC.

The V call is TRBV4-1, the J call TRBJ1-4; the D is unclear. V lost 0 bases and J lost 8, with 7 bases in between. This CDR3 region has 13 residues. Germline lookup yields CDR1 MGHRA and CDR2 YSYEKL. In DNA, the CDR3 is TGCGCCAGCAGCCAAGAGGTGAAGGAAAAACTGTTTTTT. Protein sequence: CASSQEVKEKLFF.

This clonotype was observed many times. The chain links TRBV5-1 to TRBJ2-5; the match to TRBD2 covers 12 bases. Looked up from germline, CDR1 is SGHRS and CDR2 is YFSETQ. Losses at the gene ends were 4 bases for V and 2 bases for J; bases not matched to a gene: 6. This CDR3 is 16 amino acids long. CDR3 region: CASSQQTSGSQETQYF. The CDR3 nucleotides read TGCGCCAGCAGCCAGCAGACTAGCGGGAGTCAAGAGACCCAGTACTTC. The complete variable domain, with remaining parts taken from reference TRBV5-1 and TRBJ2-5, reads KAGVTQTPRYLIKTRGQQVTLSCSPISGHRSVSWYQQTPGQGLQFLFEYFSETQRNKGNFPGRFSGRQFSNSRSEMNVSTLELGDSALYLCASSQQTSGSQETQYFGPGTRLLVL.

The chain has TRBV20-1 and TRBJ1-5; 7 nucleotides line up with TRBD1. Germline CDR1 and CDR2: DFQATT and SNEGSKA (reference sequence). This CDR3 contains 14 residues. With V trimmed by 6 bases and J by 7 bases, 12 bases remained unmatched. This chain's CDR3 is CSATSQGELQPQHF. CDR3 DNA sequence: TGCAGTGCCACAAGCCAGGGGGAACTACAGCCCCAGCATTTT.

This clonotype was seen only a few times. The V and J genes are TRBV7-9 and TRBJ1-3; D uncertain. Germline V CDR1 and CDR2: SEHNR, FQNEAQ (reference sequence). Trimming took 2 bases from V and 3 from J, leaving 8 bases between them. The CDR3 extends over 14 amino acids. Here the CDR3 reads CASSLKDGGNTIYF. CDR3 coding DNA: TGTGCCAGCAGCTTAAAGGACGGTGGAAACACCATATATTTT. Filled out from reference TRBV7-9 and TRBJ1-3, the complete variable domain reads DTGVSQNPRHKITKRGQNVTFRCDPISEHNRLYWYRQTLGQGPEFLTYFQNEAQLEKSRLLSDRFSAERPKGSFSTLEIQRTEQGDSAMYLCASSLKDGGNTIYFGEGSWLTVV.

The rearrangement joins TRBV25-1 to TRBJ2-7, with D hard to call. Trimming removed 3 bases at V and 5 bases at J, with 8 bases between. Germline lookup yields CDR1 MGHDK and CDR2 SYGVNS. The CDR3 has 12 residues. The DNA of the CDR3 is TGTGCCAGCAGTGACCAGTATAACGAGCAGTACGTC. Its translation is CASSDQYNEQYV.

This clonotype was observed a few times. J is TRBJ1-2 and V is TRBV14; no firm D call. The ends were cut back, 1 base at V and 13 bases at J, with 13 bases in the middle. Germline CDR1 is SGHDN and CDR2 is FVKESK. The CDR3 totals 12 residues. CDR3 in amino acids: CASSQGMEGITF. CDR3 bases: TGTGCCAGCAGCCAAGGGATGGAGGGAATCACCTTC.

This clonotype was observed many times. The genes are TRBV24-1 and TRBJ2-3; TRBD2 aligns across 7 bases. The CDR3 is 14 amino acids. Trimming at V came to 5 bases and at J to 0 bases, leaving 1 base not matched to a gene. Germline CDR1 is KGHDR and CDR2 is SFDVKD. CDR3 loop: CATSARGSTDTQYF. The DNA of the CDR3 is TGTGCCACCAGTGCGCGGGGGAGCACAGATACGCAGTATTTT.

This clonotype was detected a few times. The J gene is TRBJ2-5, the V gene TRBV29-1; 14 nucleotides agree with TRBD2. The CDR3 has 20 residues. Trimming at V came to 0 bases and at J to 5 bases, leaving 17 bases not matched to a gene. In germline, CDR1 is SQVTM, CDR2 ANQGSEA. Written as DNA, the CDR3 is TGCAGCGTTGAAGACAGGGGGACTAGCGGGAGCTTCGTCTCGTGGGAGACCCAGTACTTC. Its translation: CSVEDRGTSGSFVSWETQYF.

The V gene is TRBV28, the J gene TRBJ1-2; perhaps TRBD1 as D (5 bases). Germline-derived CDR1 and CDR2 are MDHEN and SYDVKM. Trimming removed 6 bases from V and 2 bases from J, with 19 bases in between. The CDR3 length is 16 residues. CDR3 in amino acids: CASRVHQGTGNYGYTF. The CDR3 region has the DNA TGTGCCAGCAGGGTTCACCAAGGGACGGGAAACTATGGCTACACCTTC.

This clonotype has a count of ten or more. The chain joins TRBV20-1 to TRBJ1-2; D perhaps matches TRBD1 (6 bases). The CDR3 covers 13 residues. Between the trimmed V and J ends, which lost 3 bases and 6 bases, there was a span of 14 bases. CDR1 DFQATT and CDR2 SNEGSKA come from the germline V gene (reference sequence). CDR3 coding DNA: TGCAGTGCTAGTTGGGGGGCGCGGGATGGCTACACCTTC. Translating gives CSASWGARDGYTF.

The chain carries TRBV7-2 and TRBJ1-5; D not resolved. Deletions cut 3 bases from V and 1 base from J, with 10 bases between. Per the germline V gene, CDR1 is SGHTA and CDR2 is FQGNSA. The CDR3 runs 15 residues. CDR3 in DNA: TGTGCCAGCAGCTTGGATGGGAAAAGCAATCAGCCCCAGCATTTT. This gives the protein CASSLDGKSNQPQHF.

This clonotype was detected ten times or more. This chain uses TRBV12-3 or TRBV12-4 with TRBJ1-5; D is undetermined. The CDR3 is 15 residues long. V gave up 6 bases and J gave up 4 bases, with 16 bases separating them. The CDR3 here is CASRSIEAPNQPQHF. The CDR3 coding sequence is TGTGCCAGCAGGAGTATCGAGGCTCCGAATCAGCCCCAGCATTTT.

The chain has TRBV5-1 and TRBJ2-1; 8 positions agree with TRBD2. Germline CDR1 is SGHRS and CDR2 is YFSETQ. J was trimmed by 9 bases and V by 0 bases; bases with no gene match: 2. The CDR3 is made up of 13 amino acids. In nucleotides, the CDR3 is TGCGCCAGCAGCTTGGAAACTAGCGGTGAGCAGTTCTTC. Translating it yields CASSLETSGEQFF. Combining the CDR3 with reference TRBV5-1 and TRBJ2-1 gives the whole variable domain KAGVTQTPRYLIKTRGQQVTLSCSPISGHRSVSWYQQTPGQGLQFLFEYFSETQRNKGNFPGRFSGRQFSNSRSEMNVSTLELGDSALYLCASSLETSGEQFFGPGTRLTVL.

The V call is TRBV11-3, the J call TRBJ2-7, with D perhaps TRBD1 (6 bases). The CDR3 is 12 residues long. The V gene's germline CDR1 is SGHNT and CDR2 YENEEA. Trimming removed 8 bases from V and 3 bases from J, with 11 bases in between. The DNA for the CDR3 is TGTGCCAGCGGGTTAGGGGGCTACGAGCAGTACGTC. Translation gives CASGLGGYEQYV.

The chain links TRBV27 to TRBJ2-7; 7 nucleotides line up with TRBD1. The V and J ends lost 5 bases and 1 base, in that order; junction bases with no gene match: 8. The length of the CDR3 is 15 residues. Per the germline V gene, CDR1 is MNHEY and CDR2 is SMNVEV (reference sequence). CDR3 in amino acids: CASSAGTEISYEQYF. The CDR3 nucleotides are TGTGCCAGCAGTGCAGGGACAGAGATTTCCTACGAGCAGTACTTC.

There are a few counts of this clonotype. The chain recombines TRBV24-1 with TRBJ2-3, with 13 bases fitting TRBD2. The V segment lost 2 bases and the J segment 6 bases; nucleotides outside the gene matches: 4. Germline V lookup: CDR1 KGHDR, CDR2 SFDVKD. This CDR3 has 16 amino acids. This CDR3 is CATSDWTSGSWDTQYF. CDR3 coding DNA: TGTGCCACCAGTGATTGGACTAGCGGGAGTTGGGATACGCAGTATTTT.

The chain employs TRBV28 and TRBJ1-1; no firm D call. Between the trimmed V and J ends, which lost 6 bases and 0 bases, there was a span of 14 bases. This CDR3 comprises 15 residues. Germline CDR1 reads MDHEN; CDR2 reads SYDVKM. The chain's CDR3 is CASSLTSSMNTEAFF. CDR3 nucleotide sequence: TGTGCCAGCAGCCTTACGAGTAGCATGAACACTGAAGCTTTCTTT.

J is TRBJ1-2 and V is TRBV2; D is unresolved. V was pared by 7 bases and J by 6 bases, with 9 bases between. The CDR3 is 11 amino acids. The germline V gene encodes CDR1 SNHLY and CDR2 FYNNEI. The DNA of the CDR3 is TGTGCCAGCACCGCACAGCATGGCTACACCTTC. This encodes CASTAQHGYTF.

V and J are TRBV11-2 and TRBJ2-2; D gene uncertain. Germline-derived CDR1 and CDR2 are SGHAT and FQNNGV. The CDR3 is made up of 12 amino acids. With 1 base removed from V and 16 bases from J, the gap between germline ends came to 13 bases. CDR3 DNA: TGTGCCAGCAGCTTAGTCGGAGACCTCCAGTTTTTT. The encoded protein is CASSLVGDLQFF.

The chain links TRBV15 to TRBJ1-4, with D possibly TRBD1 on 5 matching bases. This CDR3 has 15 amino acids. Trimming took off 0 bases at V and 6 bases at J, with 11 bases between the two ends. Per germline, CDR1 LNHNV and CDR2 YYDKDF (reference sequence). The CDR3 reads CATSRDEGVDEKLFF. CDR3 nucleotides: TGTGCCACCAGCAGAGATGAAGGGGTAGATGAAAAACTGTTTTTT.

This clonotype was seen a few times. The rearrangement joins TRBV5-6 to TRBJ1-5, with 8 bases lining up with TRBD1. CDR1 and CDR2 (germline): SGHDT, YYEEEE. V shed 8 bases and J 5 bases; nucleotides not matched to a gene: 15. The length of the CDR3 is 16 residues. CDR3 protein: CASSDRGLGEDQPQHF. The DNA of the CDR3 is TGTGCCAGTAGCGACAGGGGCCTGGGAGAGGATCAGCCCCAGCATTTT.

This clonotype has more than one count but fewer than ten. The chain recombines TRBV3-1 with TRBJ2-4, with D maybe TRBD1 (6 bases). Germline V lookup: CDR1 LGHDT, CDR2 YNNKEL (reference sequence). V was pared by 8 bases and J by 3 bases, with 11 bases between. The CDR3 loop spans 13 amino acids. The CDR3 sequence is CASADSIKNIQYF. The CDR3 nucleotides read TGTGCCAGCGCGGACAGCATCAAAAACATTCAGTACTTC. Together with reference TRBV3-1 and TRBJ2-4, the CDR3 gives the full variable domain: DTAVSQTPKYLVTQMGNDKSIKCEQNLGHDTMYWYKQDSKKFLKIMFSYNNKELIINETVPNRFSPKSPDKAHLNLHINSLELGDSAVYFCASADSIKNIQYFGAGTRLSVL.